The following is a TCR beta chain sequence with its context. What it binds is not known. These data originate in a study of Ad26.COV2.S vaccination and SARS-CoV-2 variants. Study results and caveats: Total T cell responses were possibly underestimated by TCR breadth and depth analyses.

The CDR3 consists of 14 residues. With 5 bases clipped from V and 0 bases from J, the junction kept 3 bases outside the gene matches. The germline CDR1 and CDR2 sequences are MNHEY and SMNVEV (reference sequence). The repertoire was sequenced with immunoSEQ multiplex PCR; TCRdb's copy has only in-frame clones and lacks some. The data show about 350,000 clones, with around 90% seen just once and 6.4% held by the top ten. Treatment: roughly 19 received Ad26.COV2.S at low or high dose, single or two shots; 5 received placebo; per-sample allocation not given. Samples came from day 63 after the first vaccine or placebo injection.

The receptor comes from a person between 18 and 65 years old who received the Ad26.COV2.S COVID-19 vaccine or a placebo. The chain has TRBV27 and TRBJ2-7, with TRBD1 matching over 8 bases. The sequencing used peripheral blood, collected in a trial of Ad26.COV2.S vaccine versus placebo. CDR3 protein: CASSSDRGSYEQYF. DNA for the CDR3: TGTGCCAGCAGTAGCGACAGGGGCTCCTACGAGCAGTACTTC.